What follows are 8 T cell receptor beta chains derived from one specimen sequenced in a study of blood T cells in healthy people across ages. A second PCR of about 7 to 12 cycles used a sample-barcoded 5' primer and a J-beta primer mix. TCRdb passed the 5' RACE reads through MiXCR, listing each CDR3 protein once. The sample carries 710,000 or so distinct CDR3 sequences, approximately 31% recorded once. What was sequenced was blood. All receptors derive from a woman of 80 years or more in good health.

This clonotype occurred many times. The chain has TRBV7-9 and TRBJ1-5; D may be TRBD1 (5 bases). The germline V gene has CDR1 SEHNR and CDR2 FQNEAQ (reference sequence). CDR3 length: 17 residues. V lost 5 bases, J lost 3 bases, and 20 bases lay in between. This chain's CDR3 is CASSPNPRQGFNQPQHF. The CDR3 nucleotides are TGTGCCAGCAGCCCCAACCCCCGCCAGGGCTTCAATCAGCCCCAGCATTTT.

This clonotype has at least ten counts. The V call is TRBV28, the J call TRBJ1-4; no reliable D call. CDR3 size: 14 residues. Trimming removed 3 bases at V and 5 bases at J, with 10 bases between. Germline lookup yields CDR1 MDHEN and CDR2 SYDVKM. In DNA, the CDR3 is TGTGCCAGCAGTTTTGGATCTTGGAATGAAAAACTGTTTTTT. Translated, it gives CASSFGSWNEKLFF.

This clonotype has ten or more counts. V and J are TRBV3-1 and TRBJ1-6; D not resolved. The CDR3 is made up of 15 amino acids. Looked up from germline, CDR1 is LGHDT and CDR2 is YNNKEL (reference sequence). Trimming cost V 1 base and J 7 bases, with 11 bases left between them. CDR3 residues: CASSQGDLTNSPLHF. CDR3 DNA sequence: TGTGCCAGCAGCCAAGGCGACTTAACGAATTCACCCCTCCACTTT.

A remark on this clonotype: A much larger clone sits a single nucleotide away, making a read error possible. The chain links TRBV11-2 to TRBJ2-1, with 8 positions matching TRBD1. The CDR3 covers 15 residues. V dropped 7 bases and J dropped 13; count of bases not matched to a gene: 18. Germline V lookup: CDR1 SGHAT, CDR2 FQNNGV. The CDR3 loop reads CASNRRQGISETQFF. The CDR3, as DNA: TGTGCCAGCAACCGGAGACAGGGGATCTCCGAGACCCAGTTCTTC.

This clonotype was seen many times. V and J are TRBV20-1 and TRBJ2-1; TRBD2 might be the D (6 bases). CDR3 length equals 13 residues. The germline V and J ends were trimmed by 6 bases and 6 bases, with 15 bases remaining between them. The germline gives CDR1 DFQATT, CDR2 SNEGSKA (reference sequence). CDR3 nucleotides: TGCAGTGCCTTTCGGGACTCTCGCAATGAGCAGTTCTTC. It encodes CSAFRDSRNEQFF.

There are a few counts of this clonotype. V is TRBV6-2 or TRBV6-3 and J is TRBJ1-6; D gene ambiguous. CDR3 length equals 11 residues. Germline CDR1 and CDR2: MNHEY and SVGEGT. V was clipped by 8 bases and J by 10 bases, with 9 bases between them. The CDR3 protein is CASGGISPLHF. The CDR3, as DNA: TGTGCCAGCGGAGGGATATCACCCCTCCACTTT.

With regard to this clonotype: A read error may be the cause here, since a much bigger clone is one base away. The CDR3 region has the DNA TGTGCCTGCAGCAAAGGGGTAGACCTACTCCATACAATGCATCAGCCCCAGCATTTT. It yields the protein CACSKGVDLLHTMHQPQHF. This sequence joins TRBV21-1 and TRBJ1-5. TRBV21-1 is a known pseudogene. CDR3 length: 19 amino acids.

The table lists this clonotype with many counts. The V gene is TRBV6-2 or TRBV6-3, the J gene TRBJ2-1, with 13 bases that match TRBD2. Germline V CDR1 and CDR2: MNHEY, SVGEGT. With V trimmed by 5 bases and J by 5 bases, 6 bases remained unmatched. The CDR3 is 16 amino acids. CDR3 nucleotides: TGTGCCAGCAGTACGAATGGACTAGCGGGGGACAATGAGCAGTTCTTC. Its protein is CASSTNGLAGDNEQFF.